The next 27 T cell receptor beta chains were all read from a single sample in a study of T cell repertoires in cytomegalovirus infection. No antigens are known for them. A single record per CDR3 protein comes from TCRdb applying MiXCR to the reads. Of 110,000 to 150,000 distinct CDR3 sequences listed, over 30% were seen once; the top ten hold 45% to 60%. The starting material was CD8+ T cells from cultured PBMCs, obtained from culture after CMV antigen stimulation. The receptor source for this set is a human donor in good health (CMV status not recorded). Some clones in this sample may be carry-over from other donors' samples.

This clonotype appeared a few times. The chain uses TRBV18 and TRBJ1-6; 8 bases agree with TRBD1. This CDR3 has 13 amino acids. Germline V lookup: CDR1 KGHSH, CDR2 LQKENI. The V gene end was trimmed by 4 bases and the J gene end by 9 bases; junction bases not matched to a gene: 2. CDR3 sequence: CASSLTGVSPLHF. As DNA, the CDR3 is TGTGCCAGCTCACTGACAGGGGTTTCACCCCTCCACTTT. Full variable domain (rest looked up from reference TRBV18 and TRBJ1-6): NAGVMQNPRHLVRRRGQEARLRCSPMKGHSHVYWYRQLPEEGLKFMVYLQKENIIDESGMPKERFSAEFPKEGPSILRIQQVVRGDSAAYFCASSLTGVSPLHFGNGTRLTVT.

The rearrangement uses TRBV6-5 and TRBJ2-5; D not resolved. The CDR3 contains 13 residues. The germline V gene has CDR1 MNHEY and CDR2 SVGAGI. Trimming took off 0 bases at V and 4 bases at J, with 6 bases between the two ends. The chain's CDR3 is CASSYSFGETQYF. CDR3 sequence (DNA): TGTGCCAGCAGTTACTCGTTCGGAGAGACCCAGTACTTC.

The chain is built from TRBV2 and TRBJ2-3, with D tentatively TRBD1 or TRBD2 (5 bases each). The CDR3 totals 15 residues. V was shortened by 6 bases and J by 6 bases, with 19 bases between the two germline ends. Germline-derived CDR1 and CDR2 are SNHLY and FYNNEI. DNA for the CDR3: TGTGCCAGCAGGGCTATCGGACTCTCAGGGGATACGCAGTATTTT. It is translated as CASRAIGLSGDTQYF. The full variable domain, completed using reference TRBV2 and TRBJ2-3, is EPEVTQTPSHQVTQMGQEVILRCVPISNHLYFYWYRQILGQKVEFLVSFYNNEISEKSEIFDDQFSVERPDGSNFTLKIRSTKLEDSAMYFCASRAIGLSGDTQYFGPGTRLTVL.

The gene calls are TRBV15 and TRBJ2-3; TRBD1 might be the D (6 bases). The CDR3 consists of 15 residues. Germline CDR1 is LNHNV and CDR2 is YYDKDF (reference sequence). With 0 bases removed from V and 1 base from J, the gap between germline ends came to 8 bases. The CDR3 DNA follows: TGTGCCACCAGCAGAGACCCAGGGGGCACAGATACGCAGTATTTT. It codes for CATSRDPGGTDTQYF.

This clonotype was observed many times. V is TRBV7-8 and J is TRBJ1-1; TRBD1 agrees at 10 bases. Unmatched junction bases numbered 4, after V lost 0 bases and J lost 3 bases. Per germline, CDR1 SGHVS and CDR2 FQNEAQ. CDR3 size: 16 residues. DNA for the CDR3: TGTGCCAGCAGCTTAGCGACAGGGGGCGCGGACACTGAAGCTTTCTTT. As protein: CASSLATGGADTEAFF.

This clonotype was recorded a few times. V gene TRBV6-2 or TRBV6-3 combines with J gene TRBJ2-3, with unresolved D. The CDR3 extends over 14 amino acids. The germline V gene has CDR1 MNHEY and CDR2 SVGEGT. Trimming left V 3 bases short and J 2 bases short, with 9 bases between. The CDR3 DNA sequence: TGTGCCAGCAGTTATCTGGATCTCACAGATACGCAGTATTTT. Translating gives CASSYLDLTDTQYF.

The V and J genes are TRBV4-1 and TRBJ2-1, with 7 bases identical to TRBD1. The germline CDR1 and CDR2 sequences are MGHRA and YSYEKL. V shed 6 bases and J 6 bases; nucleotides not matched to a gene: 11. This CDR3 spans 15 amino acids. The CDR3 coding sequence is TGCGCCAGCAGGTCAAACCGGGACAGCTTCAATGAGCAGTTCTTC. As protein: CASRSNRDSFNEQFF.

This chain uses TRBV7-6 with TRBJ2-7; 8 bases fit TRBD1. Germline V lookup: CDR1 SGHVS, CDR2 FNYEAQ. The CDR3 totals 13 residues. V gave up 5 bases and J gave up 5 bases; unmatched junction bases: 5. The CDR3 reads CASSRQGYNEQYF. In DNA, the CDR3 is TGTGCCAGCAGCCGACAGGGGTACAACGAGCAGTACTTC. Full variable domain (missing parts from reference TRBV7-6 and TRBJ2-7): GAGVSQSPRYKVTKRGQDVALRCDPISGHVSLYWYRQALGQGPEFLTYFNYEAQQDKSGLPNDRFSAERPEGSISTLTIQRTEQRDSAMYRCASSRQGYNEQYFGPGTRLTVT.

Only a few counts were recorded for this clonotype. This chain connects TRBV7-3 to TRBJ2-1, with 7 bases matching TRBD2. The V segment lost 6 bases and the J segment 7 bases; nucleotides outside the gene matches: 9. Germline V gene data show CDR1 as SGHTA and CDR2 as FQGTGA. The CDR3 contains 14 residues. CDR3 sequence (DNA): TGTGCCAGCAGTCGCGGGGAGGGGTTTAATGAGCAGTTCTTC. It yields the protein CASSRGEGFNEQFF.

This clonotype showed up many times. CDR3 region: CASSSTGYNIQYF. DNA for the CDR3: TGTGCCAGTAGTTCTACAGGTTACAACATTCAGTACTTC. The chain carries TRBV19 and TRBJ2-4, with D possibly being TRBD1 (5 bases). CDR3 length equals 13 residues. Trimming took off 5 bases at V and 7 bases at J, with 12 bases between the two ends. Looked up from germline, CDR1 is LNHDA and CDR2 is SQIVND (reference sequence).

The gene calls are TRBV4-1 and TRBJ2-7; weak D call: TRBD1 (6 bases). Germline CDR1 and CDR2: MGHRA and YSYEKL. The CDR3 runs 18 residues. Trimming removed 0 bases from V and 4 bases from J, with 22 bases in between. This chain's CDR3 is CASSQDPDSQQRQYEQYF. CDR3 in DNA: TGCGCCAGCAGCCAAGACCCGGACAGCCAACAACGACAATACGAGCAGTACTTC.

This clonotype was seen many times. The chain is built from TRBV4-1 and TRBJ1-1, with TRBD1 matching over 8 bases. Germline loops: CDR1 MGHRA, CDR2 YSYEKL. V was pared by 1 base and J by 7 bases, with 11 bases of the junction left unmatched. CDR3 size: 16 residues. CDR3 in DNA: TGCGCCAGCAGCCAAGTATATGGCAGGGGGCGAGGTGAAGCTTTCTTT. As protein: CASSQVYGRGRGEAFF.

The V gene is TRBV11-2, the J gene TRBJ1-2; TRBD1 is a possible D gene (6 bases). Germline CDR1 SGHAT, CDR2 FQNNGV. This CDR3 contains 14 residues. V gave up 5 bases and J gave up 0 bases, with 10 bases separating them. For the CDR3, the DNA is TGTGCCAGCAGCCCCACAGGGACTAACTATGGCTACACCTTC. The encoded protein is CASSPTGTNYGYTF.

The chain uses TRBV6-6 and TRBJ1-6; the D is unclear. The V end was cut by 7 bases, the J end by 8 bases, with 12 bases between. This CDR3 spans 13 amino acids. Germline assignment: CDR1 MNHNY and CDR2 SVGAGI (reference sequence). As DNA, the CDR3 is TGTGCCAGCATCCCAGGCACAGATTCACCCCTCCACTTT. It specifies CASIPGTDSPLHF.

This clonotype came up a few times. The rearrangement uses TRBV2 and TRBJ2-7; 11 bases are a match to TRBD2. J lost 0 bases, V lost 7 bases, and 2 bases had no gene match. This CDR3 has 14 residues. CDR1 and CDR2 (germline): SNHLY, FYNNEI. The CDR3 spells CASKLAGVSYEQYF. The CDR3 nucleotides are TGTGCCAGCAAACTAGCGGGGGTCTCCTACGAGCAGTACTTC.

The chain carries TRBV19 and TRBJ2-7; D is ambiguous. CDR1 LNHDA and CDR2 SQIVND come from the germline V gene (reference sequence). Deletions cut 3 bases from V and 7 bases from J, with 13 bases between. The CDR3 loop spans 13 amino acids. The CDR3 sequence: CASSIVPTGEQYF. The CDR3 coding sequence is TGTGCCAGTAGTATCGTACCGACCGGGGAGCAGTACTTC. The full variable domain, its missing parts supplied by reference TRBV19 and TRBJ2-7, is DGGITQSPKYLFRKEGQNVTLSCEQNLNHDAMYWYRQDPGQGLRLIYYSQIVNDFQKGDIAEGYSVSREKKESFPLTVTSAQKNPTAFYLCASSIVPTGEQYFGPGTRLTVT.

The CDR3 loop is CASSLDNEDTQYF. The DNA of the CDR3 is TGTGCCAGCAGCTTGGACAACGAAGATACGCAGTATTTT. The rearrangement links TRBV5-4 to TRBJ2-3; D unresolved. The CDR3 extends over 13 amino acids. CDR1 SGHNT and CDR2 YYREEE come from the germline V gene (reference sequence). The germline V and J ends were trimmed by 0 bases and 5 bases, with 7 bases remaining between them.

The chain uses TRBV27 and TRBJ1-2; TRBD1 matches 7 bases. V was pared by 6 bases and J by 0 bases, with 16 bases of the junction left unmatched. In germline, CDR1 is MNHEY, CDR2 SMNVEV (reference sequence). This CDR3 comprises 18 residues. The CDR3 here is CASRPSGTVLLTNYGYTF. For the CDR3, the DNA is TGTGCCAGCAGACCATCCGGGACAGTGCTGTTAACTAACTATGGCTACACCTTC.

This clonotype was picked up a small number of times. The gene calls are TRBV6-1 and TRBJ1-4; maybe TRBD1 (6 bases). V lost 2 bases and J 6 bases, leaving 13 bases between the germline ends. The CDR3 contains 15 residues. CDR1 is MNHNS and CDR2 is SASEGT in the germline V gene. CDR3 coding DNA: TGTGCCAGCAGTGAAAGGGGGGGGCCCGATGAAAAACTGTTTTTT. Amino acids: CASSERGGPDEKLFF.

The rearrangement links TRBV3-1 to TRBJ2-5; D may be TRBD1 (6 bases). V was pared by 1 base and J by 5 bases, with 17 bases between. Germline-derived CDR1 and CDR2 are LGHDT and YNNKEL (reference sequence). This CDR3 has 16 amino acids. The CDR3: CASSQAHRESQETQYF. The CDR3 DNA is TGTGCCAGCAGCCAAGCGCACAGGGAAAGTCAGGAGACCCAGTACTTC.

This chain links TRBV7-2 with TRBJ1-1; unclear D gene. The CDR3 extends over 14 amino acids. Looked up from germline, CDR1 is SGHTA and CDR2 is FQGNSA. Trimming stripped 2 bases from V and 1 base from J, with 8 bases between. This CDR3 reads CASSLQAQNTEAFF. The DNA of the CDR3 is TGTGCCAGCAGCTTACAGGCACAGAACACTGAAGCTTTCTTT. Drawing the rest from reference TRBV7-2 and TRBJ1-1, the complete variable domain is GAGVSQSPSNKVTEKGKDVELRCDPISGHTALYWYRQSLGQGLEFLIYFQGNSAPDKSGLPSDRFSAERTGGSVSTLTIQRTQQEDSAVYLCASSLQAQNTEAFFGQGTRLTVV.

V usage is TRBV28 and J usage is TRBJ1-5, with D possibly matching TRBD1 (5 bases). Germline CDR1 MDHEN, CDR2 SYDVKM. The CDR3 length is 15 residues. V was clipped by 3 bases and J by 3 bases, with 12 bases between them. This CDR3 is CASSFFWTNNQPQHF. CDR3 sequence (DNA): TGTGCCAGCAGTTTTTTTTGGACAAACAATCAGCCCCAGCATTTT.

The rearrangement links TRBV7-9 to TRBJ2-7; a possible D gene is TRBD2 (5 bases). Germline V lookup: CDR1 SEHNR, CDR2 FQNEAQ (reference sequence). This CDR3 is built from 13 residues. V lost 5 bases and J 3 bases, leaving 11 bases between the germline ends. CDR3 bases: TGTGCCAGCAGCCTCGGGATCGACTACGAGCAGTACTTC. As protein: CASSLGIDYEQYF.

V usage is TRBV19 and J usage is TRBJ1-1, with D perhaps TRBD1 (5 bases). Trimming removed 6 bases from V and 4 bases from J, with 12 bases in between. Germline V CDR1 and CDR2: LNHDA, SQIVND (reference sequence). The CDR3 is 13 amino acids. The CDR3 region has the DNA TGTGCCAGTAGAGTATCAGGGATCACTGAAGCTTTCTTT. Translating gives CASRVSGITEAFF.

The V gene is TRBV12-3 or TRBV12-4, the J gene TRBJ2-5; tentatively, D is TRBD2 (5 bases). V was cut by 3 bases and J by 4 bases, with 18 bases left in between. The CDR3 runs 16 residues. The CDR3 loop reads CASSFNPAVRGETQYF. The DNA for the CDR3 is TGTGCCAGCAGTTTTAATCCGGCTGTCCGGGGAGAGACCCAGTACTTC.

The V gene is TRBV29-1, the J gene TRBJ2-2; either TRBD1 or TRBD2 may supply D (5 bases each). This CDR3 is built from 11 residues. Trimming pared 4 bases from V and 6 bases from J, leaving 6 bases between. Germline V CDR1 and CDR2: SQVTM, ANQGSEA. DNA of the CDR3: TGCAGCGTTGTGGGGGCCGGGGAGCTGTTTTTT. It specifies CSVVGAGELFF.

In nucleotides, the CDR3 is TGTGCCAGCGAGACTAGCGGGGCAAATGAGCAGTTCTTC. It codes for CASETSGANEQFF. The chain carries TRBV10-3 and TRBJ2-1, with 11 bases lining up with TRBD2. After removal of 10 bases from V and 7 bases from J, the junction contained 6 bases not matched to a gene. This CDR3 is built from 13 residues. Germline loops: CDR1 ENHRY, CDR2 SYGVKD.